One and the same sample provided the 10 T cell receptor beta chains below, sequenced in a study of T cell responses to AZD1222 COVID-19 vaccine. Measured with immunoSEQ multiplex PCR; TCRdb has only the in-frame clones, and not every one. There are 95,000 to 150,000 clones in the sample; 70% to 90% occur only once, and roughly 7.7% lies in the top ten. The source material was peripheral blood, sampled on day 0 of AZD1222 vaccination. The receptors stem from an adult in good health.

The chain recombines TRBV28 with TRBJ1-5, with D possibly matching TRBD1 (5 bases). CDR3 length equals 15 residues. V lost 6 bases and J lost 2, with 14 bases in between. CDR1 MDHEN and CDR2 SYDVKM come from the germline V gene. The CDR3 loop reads CASSPRGSGNQPQHF. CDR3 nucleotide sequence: TGTGCCAGCAGCCCCCGGGGGTCGGGCAATCAGCCCCAGCATTTT.

CDR3 amino acids: CATSGADRGGQFF. CDR3 DNA: TGTGCCACCAGTGGGGCGGACAGGGGAGGGCAGTTCTTC. The chain recombines TRBV24-1 with TRBJ2-1, with TRBD1 identical over 9 bases. The CDR3 spans 13 residues. Germline V gives CDR1 KGHDR, CDR2 SFDVKD. J was trimmed by 12 bases and V by 5 bases; bases with no gene match: 7.

The CDR3 bases are TGTGCCAGCAGTCCCCGAGCCATTCTGGGCAATCAGCCCCAGCATTTT. Amino acids: CASSPRAILGNQPQHF. This chain links TRBV27 with TRBJ1-5; D remains unclear. The CDR3 totals 16 residues. Germline CDR1 is MNHEY and CDR2 is SMNVEV (reference sequence). Trimming pared 5 bases from V and 2 bases from J, leaving 16 bases between.

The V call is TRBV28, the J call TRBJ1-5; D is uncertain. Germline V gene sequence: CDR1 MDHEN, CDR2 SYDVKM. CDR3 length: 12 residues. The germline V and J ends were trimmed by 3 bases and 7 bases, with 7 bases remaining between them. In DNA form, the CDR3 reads TGTGCCAGCAGTTTCCCGGGACAGCCCCAGCATTTT. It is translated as CASSFPGQPQHF.

Here the CDR3 DNA reads TGTGCCAGCAGCGACGAATTGGGTCGACAGAGGGTCACTGAAGCTTTCTTT. Encoded protein: CASSDELGRQRVTEAFF. The chain combines TRBV7-9 with TRBJ1-1; D might be TRBD1 (5 bases). V was clipped by 5 bases and J by 4 bases, with 23 bases between them. The CDR3 totals 17 residues. Germline CDR1 SEHNR, CDR2 FQNEAQ (reference sequence).

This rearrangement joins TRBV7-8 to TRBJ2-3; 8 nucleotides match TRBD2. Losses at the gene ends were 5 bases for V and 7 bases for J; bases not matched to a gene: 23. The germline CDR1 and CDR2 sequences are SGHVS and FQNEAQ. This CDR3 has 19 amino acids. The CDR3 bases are TGTGCCAGCAGCCCCCGAAGAGTGCGCGGGGGGAAACCCGGGAATACGCAGTATTTT. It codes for CASSPRRVRGGKPGNTQYF.

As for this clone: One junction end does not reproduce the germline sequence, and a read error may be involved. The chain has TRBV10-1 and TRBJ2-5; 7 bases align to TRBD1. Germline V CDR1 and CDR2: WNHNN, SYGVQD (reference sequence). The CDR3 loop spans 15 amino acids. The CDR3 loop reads CVSSGQAGVQETQYF. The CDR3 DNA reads TGCGTCAGCAGTGGACAGGCTGGTGTCCAAGAGACCCAGTACTTC.

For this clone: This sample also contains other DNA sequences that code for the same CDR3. CDR3 in DNA: TGTGCCAGCTCCCCGGGACAGGGTAACTATGGCTACACCTTC. Protein product: CASSPGQGNYGYTF. The chain couples TRBV18 to TRBJ1-2; 9 nucleotides line up with TRBD1. Germline V CDR1 and CDR2: KGHSH, LQKENI. The J segment lost 1 base and the V segment lost 6 bases, leaving 3 bases of the junction unmatched. The CDR3 loop spans 14 amino acids.

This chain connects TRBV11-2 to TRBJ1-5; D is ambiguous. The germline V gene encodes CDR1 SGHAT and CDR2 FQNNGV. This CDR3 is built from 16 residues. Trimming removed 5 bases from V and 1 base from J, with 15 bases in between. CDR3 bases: TGTGCCAGCAGCCCTAGCACGGGATACAGCAATCAGCCCCAGCATTTT. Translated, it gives CASSPSTGYSNQPQHF.

The chain's CDR3 is CASSPRVGGGPTGELFF. The CDR3 nucleotides read TGTGCCAGCAGCCCAAGGGTGGGCGGGGGCCCGACCGGGGAGCTGTTTTTT. The chain uses TRBV11-2 and TRBJ2-2, with D possibly matching TRBD2 (7 bases). CDR1 and CDR2 from the germline V gene are SGHAT and FQNNGV. This CDR3 has 17 amino acids. The V end lost 5 bases, the J end lost 5 bases, and 21 bases lay between the germline ends.